This T cell receptor beta chain stems from a study of T-cell reconstitution after alpha-beta-depleted transplantation in children. A library of TCRbeta sequences, prepared with unique molecular identifiers, was generated. TCRdb reprocessed the PCR reads via MiXCR and lists one record per CDR3 protein. The sample yields roughly 98,000 distinct CDR3 sequences, about 14% seen once. V was cut by 9 bases and J by 7 bases, with 10 bases left in between. The CDR3 length is 11 residues. Germline V lookup: CDR1 MGHDK, CDR2 SYGVNS. The chain has TRBV25-1 and TRBJ1-5; D not certain. This receptor was identified in a male patient between 2 and 15 years old who had a stem cell transplant for acute lymphoblastic leukemia, so the T cells may come from the graft donor. Sample: PBMCs, mostly from graft donor cells, taken 180 days after TCRalphabeta/CD19-depleted stem cell transplant. Written as DNA, the CDR3 is TGTGCCAGTCGGGCGGGACAGCCCCAGCATTTT. Its protein is CASRAGQPQHF.